This T cell receptor (beta chain) is from a study of T cell changes during pregnancy in multiple sclerosis (dated by TCRdb to between 2018 and 2021). Regarding the study in general: The study looked at changes in the T cell repertoire across pregnancy in women with multiple sclerosis.

As to this clone: The target of this receptor is not known. No quality values exist for individual bases; no much larger clone is one base distant.

The method was the immunoSEQ multiplex PCR assay. The immuneACCESS repertoire file appears here via TCRdb, limited to in-frame rearrangements. These files lack a portion of the clones; in checked studies, under half of the deficit traces to unresolved V genes, and the cause of the others is not known. This sample has tens of thousands of clones in its table, and more than 80% of those were observed once. The ten largest clones capture about 0.65% of the sample. CDR1 SEHNR and CDR2 FQNEAQ were looked up in the germline V gene (reference sequence). From cysteine to phenylalanine, the CDR3 is 12 amino acids long. Only the CDR3 portion is preserved as DNA: 36 bases, with reading frame beginning at the first base. From V the trimming removes 4 bases and from J it removes 7 bases, while the gene matches leave 3 bases of the junction unaccounted for.

The chain uses TRBV7-9 and TRBJ2-7; 8 nucleotides in the junction match TRBD1. This TCR came from a female donor with multiple sclerosis, enrolled in a pregnancy study. The input for sequencing was CD4+ T cells from peripheral blood mononuclear cells, taken before pregnancy. The CDR3 loop reads CASSSRGLEQYF. In nucleotide form, the sequence is TGTGCCAGCAGCTCCAGGGGGCTTGAGCAGTACTTC. With all but the CDR3 taken from the reference TRBV7-9 and TRBJ2-7 genes, the full variable domain is: DTGVSQNPRHKITKRGQNVTFRCDPISEHNRLYWYRQTLGQGPEFLTYFQNEAQLEKSRLLSDRFSAERPKGSFSTLEIQRTEQGDSAMYLCASSSRGLEQYFGPGTRLTVT.